The 21 T cell receptor beta chains reported below all come from one sample, sequenced in a study of Graves' ophthalmopathy and Graves' hyperthyroidism. Amplified material comprised TCR beta CDR3 regions derived from RNA transcripts. An initial RT-PCR round employing HTBI primers preceded a second-round multiplex PCR. TCRdb reprocessed the multiplex PCR reads with MiXCR, giving one entry per CDR3 protein. The sample includes about 620,000 distinct CDR3 sequences, over 20% seen only once; the top ten take roughly 6.9%. The sequencing sample was made of peripheral blood. The receptors derive from a woman younger than 35 with stable Graves' hyperthyroidism. Some clones in this sample may be carry-over from other donors' samples.

A note on this clonotype: Its ends do not fully match the called genes, so a read error is possible. The J gene is TRBJ1-1, the V gene TRBV3-1, with a possible D match to TRBD1 (5 bases). Per germline, CDR1 LGHDT and CDR2 YNNKEL (reference sequence). There are 17 residues in the CDR3. CDR3 bases: TGTGCCAGCAGCCCCTACTACCCCCGGGGGATGAACTCTGAAGCTTTCTTT. It is translated as CASSPYYPRGMNSEAFF.

This clonotype was picked up many times. CDR3 residues: CASRPIANTGELFF. In DNA, the CDR3 is TGTGCCAGCCGTCCTATAGCGAACACCGGGGAGCTGTTTTTT. The chain recombines TRBV12-3 or TRBV12-4 with TRBJ2-2, with unresolved D. V dropped 8 bases and J dropped 0 bases, with 10 bases sitting between them. The CDR3 loop spans 14 amino acids.

V and J are TRBV7-8 and TRBJ1-2, with D maybe TRBD1 (6 bases). Germline CDR1 reads SGHVS; CDR2 reads FQNEAQ. CDR3 size: 16 residues. V gave up 5 bases and J gave up 0 bases, with 16 bases separating them. The CDR3 coding sequence is TGTGCCAGCAGCCCCTATACCGGGACAACTAACTATGGCTACACCTTC. As protein: CASSPYTGTTNYGYTF.

This clonotype has ten or more counts. CDR3 nucleotide sequence: TGCGCCAGCAGCCAAGACAGGGGACAGTCTAGGCTTGGCTACACCTTC. It codes for CASSQDRGQSRLGYTF. The chain carries TRBV4-3 and TRBJ1-2; 7 bases agree with TRBD1. V shed 0 bases and J 7 bases; nucleotides not matched to a gene: 11. Germline CDR1 reads LGHNA; CDR2 reads YSLEER. The CDR3 consists of 16 residues.

This clonotype was picked up many times. CDR3 amino acids: CSALAGGDEQYF. The CDR3 DNA is TGCAGTGCTCTAGCGGGGGGGGACGAGCAGTACTTC. The chain employs TRBV20-1 and TRBJ2-7; TRBD2 matches at 12 bases. Trimming took 5 bases from V and 5 from J; bases not matched to a gene: 1. Per the germline V gene, CDR1 is DFQATT and CDR2 is SNEGSKA (reference sequence). The CDR3 has 12 amino acids.

This clonotype has a count of ten or more. This CDR3 is CSVVAGWNTEAFF. For the CDR3, the DNA is TGCAGCGTTGTTGCAGGATGGAACACTGAAGCTTTCTTT. This sequence joins TRBV29-1 and TRBJ1-1; D call uncertain. Trimming shortened V by 4 bases and J by 1 base, and 10 bases separated the two germline ends. Germline V gene lookup returns CDR1 SQVTM and CDR2 ANQGSEA. CDR3 length equals 13 residues.

This clonotype was picked up many times. V and J are TRBV7-3 and TRBJ1-2; no firm D call. The germline gives CDR1 SGHTA, CDR2 FQGTGA. This CDR3 comprises 13 residues. Trimming left V 3 bases short and J 8 bases short, with 13 bases between. The CDR3 nucleotides read TGTGCCAGCAGCTTTTGGGGTTCGGAAGGCTACACCTTC. Translation gives CASSFWGSEGYTF.

This clonotype was detected many times. V usage is TRBV6-1 and J usage is TRBJ2-7, with a weak D call TRBD1 (5 bases). This CDR3 is 18 amino acids long. CDR1 MNHNS and CDR2 SASEGT come from the germline V gene. The V and J ends lost 4 bases and 1 base respectively, with 23 bases between them. The CDR3 spells CASSAFSFGGRTSYEQYF. In nucleotides, the CDR3 is TGTGCCAGCAGTGCGTTTTCTTTCGGTGGACGGACATCCTACGAGCAGTACTTC.

This clonotype showed up many times. The chain combines TRBV29-1 with TRBJ2-5; D not certain. CDR1 and CDR2 (germline): SQVTM, ANQGSEA. The V gene lost 5 bases and the J gene lost 1 base, with 8 bases spanning the gap. The CDR3 extends over 12 amino acids. The DNA for the CDR3 is TGCAGCGTTAGCCAGGTCCAAGAGACCCAGTACTTC. Residues: CSVSQVQETQYF.

This clonotype was seen repeatedly, ten times or more. This chain's CDR3 is CASSGYAEGSGNYGYTF. The CDR3 nucleotides read TGTGCCAGCAGTGGTTACGCCGAGGGTTCGGGTAACTATGGCTACACCTTC. This chain joins TRBV12-3 or TRBV12-4 and TRBJ1-2; no clear D. V was cut by 5 bases and J by 1 base, with 20 bases left in between. The CDR3 is 17 residues long.

This clonotype was detected ten times or more. The chain combines TRBV6-5 with TRBJ2-2; D gene uncertain. Germline CDR1 and CDR2: MNHEY and SVGAGI. The CDR3 has 15 residues. V lost 5 bases to trimming and J lost 0 bases, with 10 bases between them. The CDR3: CASSPVFANTGELFF. The DNA of the CDR3 is TGTGCCAGCAGTCCAGTGTTCGCGAACACCGGGGAGCTGTTTTTT.

This clonotype was observed many times. V gene TRBV7-9 combines with J gene TRBJ2-5, with D hard to call. The CDR3 loop spans 13 amino acids. Germline CDR1 is SEHNR and CDR2 is FQNEAQ (reference sequence). Trimming took off 5 bases at V and 4 bases at J, with 11 bases between the two ends. The CDR3 sequence is CASSLERRETQYF. The CDR3 bases are TGTGCCAGCAGCCTAGAGAGACGAGAGACCCAGTACTTC.

Details on this clonotype: A much larger clone lies one base from this, so it may be a read error. CDR3 region: CAISLRQGAGGETQYF. The CDR3 nucleotides are TGTGCCATCAGCCTCCGGCAGGGGGCAGGCGGAGAGACCCAGTACTTC. The gene calls are TRBV12-3 or TRBV12-4 and TRBJ2-5; TRBD1 agrees at 8 bases. The CDR3 spans 16 residues. The V and J ends lost 10 bases and 4 bases, in that order; junction bases with no gene match: 17.

This clonotype has a count of ten or more. At one end the junction does not follow the germline gene, possibly because of a read error. CDR3 protein: CASSTQGTPSETQYF. CDR3 sequence (DNA): TGTGCGAGTAGTACACAGGGGACGCCTAGCGAGACCCAGTACTTC. The chain joins TRBV19 to TRBJ2-5; 7 bases map to TRBD1. The length of the CDR3 is 15 residues. Germline values: CDR1 LNHDA, CDR2 SQIVND (reference sequence).

This clonotype has at least ten counts. The genes are TRBV28 and TRBJ1-2; weak D call: TRBD1 (6 bases). V was cut by 7 bases and J by 4 bases, with 19 bases left in between. Germline CDR1 reads MDHEN; CDR2 reads SYDVKM. CDR3 length: 15 residues. The CDR3 nucleotides are TGTGCCAGCACCGAAGCCCGGGGGCCCTCCTATGGCTACACCTTC. Protein product: CASTEARGPSYGYTF.

This clonotype was detected ten times or more. The rearrangement uses TRBV28 and TRBJ2-7; TRBD1 is a possible D gene (6 bases). Trimming removed 6 bases at V and 0 bases at J, with 21 bases between. In germline, CDR1 is MDHEN, CDR2 SYDVKM. The CDR3 spans 17 residues. CDR3 nucleotides: TGTGCCAGCAGCTTAGTAGTGTGGGGGCCCAACTCCTACGAGCAGTACTTC. This gives the protein CASSLVVWGPNSYEQYF.

In its sample, this clonotype was seen a few times. The chain recombines TRBV2 with TRBJ2-4; 13 bases are a match to TRBD2. Germline V gives CDR1 SNHLY, CDR2 FYNNEI. This CDR3 contains 15 residues. V shed 3 bases, J shed 14 bases, and the junction held 10 bases outside the gene matches. CDR3 protein: CASSDRTSGSGIKYF. As DNA, the CDR3 is TGTGCCAGCAGTGACCGGACTAGCGGGAGCGGTATTAAGTACTTC.

This clonotype was counted ten times or more. The chain couples TRBV6-1 to TRBJ1-5, with D hard to call. The CDR3 loop spans 15 amino acids. Germline loops: CDR1 MNHNS, CDR2 SASEGT. The V gene lost 5 bases and the J gene lost 4 bases, with 15 bases spanning the gap. CDR3 nucleotides: TGTGCCAGCAGTCAAGACGGTTCTCGGAATCAGCCCCAGCATTTT. This gives the protein CASSQDGSRNQPQHF.

This clonotype was found a few times. The chain is built from TRBV27 and TRBJ2-5; perhaps D is TRBD1 or TRBD2 (6 bases each). Trimming shortened V by 0 bases and J by 5 bases, and 16 bases separated the two germline ends. The CDR3 consists of 16 residues. Germline V gene data show CDR1 as MNHEY and CDR2 as SMNVEV (reference sequence). This chain's CDR3 is CASSLSSGARRETQYF. Written as DNA, the CDR3 is TGTGCCAGCAGTTTATCGTCGGGGGCGCGAAGGGAGACCCAGTACTTC.

The chain combines TRBV6-1 with TRBJ2-5; D might be TRBD1 or TRBD2, each matching 7 bases. CDR1 and CDR2 (germline): MNHNS, SASEGT. Trimming left V 7 bases short and J 5 bases short, with 17 bases between. The CDR3 runs 14 residues. CDR3 DNA sequence: TGTGCCAGCAAGGGACAGCGGGACGGCGAGACCCAGTACTTC. This codes for CASKGQRDGETQYF.

This clonotype was counted many times. This rearrangement joins TRBV7-7 to TRBJ2-5; D assignment may be TRBD1 or TRBD2 (5 bases each). Trimming left V 1 base short and J 5 bases short, with 14 bases between. The CDR3 loop spans 15 amino acids. Per germline, CDR1 SSHAT and CDR2 FNYEAQ (reference sequence). The CDR3 DNA reads as TGTGCCAGCAGCTTAGAGCCAGGGTGGGAGGAGACCCAGTACTTC. This gives the protein CASSLEPGWEETQYF.